Each of the 28 T cell receptor beta chains below was sequenced from the same sample in a study of T cell responses to AZD1222 COVID-19 vaccine. Data came from immunoSEQ multiplex PCR; TCRdb stores just in-frame clones and leaves some out. The table includes around 210,000 clones, less than 95% detected once. Sequences were derived from peripheral blood, sampled 28 days after the second dose of the MenACWY control vaccine. Receptors originate from an adult who received the MenACWY meningococcal vaccine as a control.

This clone came up a few times. This chain uses TRBV7-2 with TRBJ2-1, with 9 positions matching TRBD1. Germline CDR1 and CDR2: SGHTA and FQGNSA. The CDR3 is made up of 17 amino acids. Trimming cost V 1 base and J 6 bases; bases outside gene matches: 10. The CDR3 DNA follows: TGTGCCAGCAGCTTAGTGGGGACAGGGCCGGTAGGCAATGAGCAGTTCTTC. It encodes CASSLVGTGPVGNEQFF.

The chain is built from TRBV5-1 and TRBJ2-7, with TRBD1 as a possible D gene (6 bases). There are 14 residues in the CDR3. The germline V gene encodes CDR1 SGHRS and CDR2 YFSETQ. The germline V and J ends were trimmed by 4 bases and 2 bases, with 13 bases remaining between them. This CDR3 reads CASSRFDRPYEQYF. The CDR3 DNA follows: TGCGCCAGCAGCCGATTCGACAGGCCCTACGAGCAGTACTTC.

The V gene is TRBV6-2 or TRBV6-3, the J gene TRBJ2-5; 8 nucleotides align to TRBD2. There are 17 residues in the CDR3. Looked up from germline, CDR1 is MNHEY and CDR2 is SVGEGT. V dropped 0 bases and J dropped 1; count of bases not matched to a gene: 7. The CDR3 nucleotides are TGTGCCAGCAGTTACTCGAAGGAGCTAGCGGGCCAAGAGACCCAGTACTTC. As protein: CASSYSKELAGQETQYF.

V is TRBV14 and J is TRBJ1-2; 10 nucleotides line up with TRBD1. Germline V CDR1 and CDR2: SGHDN, FVKESK. This CDR3 is 15 amino acids long. V lost 4 bases to trimming and J lost 4 bases; unmatched junction nucleotides: 6. The CDR3 DNA reads as TGTGCCAGCAGCCCCAGAGACAGGGGGCCCTATGGCTACACCTTC. The encoded protein is CASSPRDRGPYGYTF.

The V call is TRBV15, the J call TRBJ1-1; D remains ambiguous. Germline assignment: CDR1 LNHNV and CDR2 YYDKDF (reference sequence). V lost 3 bases, J lost 8 bases, and 7 bases lay in between. The CDR3 sequence is 11 residues long. As DNA, the CDR3 is TGTGCCACCAGCAGTGGATCCGAAGCTTTCTTT. Residues: CATSSGSEAFF.

CDR3 nucleotide sequence: TGTGCCGTGAACCGACAGGGCACAGATACGCAGTATTTT. It encodes CAVNRQGTDTQYF. The chain links TRBV30 to TRBJ2-3; weak D call: TRBD1 (6 bases). Germline loops: CDR1 GTSNPN, CDR2 SVGIG (reference sequence). This CDR3 has 13 amino acids. V lost 8 bases and J lost 1, with 13 bases in between.

This chain joins TRBV6-1 and TRBJ1-6; a weak D match, TRBD1 (6 bases). The CDR3 runs to 14 residues. Germline values: CDR1 MNHNS, CDR2 SASEGT. Trimming shortened V by 3 bases and J by 5 bases, and 8 bases separated the two germline ends. The CDR3: CASSDWTDNSPLHF. The DNA for the CDR3 is TGTGCCAGCAGTGATTGGACAGATAATTCACCCCTCCACTTT.

The chain has TRBV7-8 and TRBJ2-1; 9 bases map to TRBD1. V was pared by 5 bases and J by 9 bases, with 14 bases of the junction left unmatched. Germline CDR1 SGHVS, CDR2 FQNEAQ. The CDR3 spans 16 residues. Here the CDR3 DNA reads TGTGCCAGCAGCCCAACCGGTGGACAGGGGAGCAGTGAGCAGTTCTTC. This sequence encodes CASSPTGGQGSSEQFF.

This rearrangement joins TRBV28 to TRBJ1-1, with 10 bases fitting TRBD1. Germline CDR1 is MDHEN and CDR2 is SYDVKM. This CDR3 is built from 14 residues. The V segment lost 0 bases and the J segment 7 bases; nucleotides outside the gene matches: 2. CDR3 loop: CASSLWGQGLEAFF. CDR3 in DNA: TGTGCCAGCAGTTTATGGGGACAGGGGCTTGAAGCTTTCTTT.

The chain employs TRBV27 and TRBJ1-3, with 8 bases that match TRBD1. The CDR3 length is 15 residues. Trimming took 5 bases from V and 3 from J; bases not matched to a gene: 6. Looked up from germline, CDR1 is MNHEY and CDR2 is SMNVEV (reference sequence). The CDR3 region is CASSPQTGVGNTIYF. In DNA form, the CDR3 reads TGTGCCAGCAGTCCGCAGACAGGGGTTGGAAACACCATATATTTT.

The genes are TRBV7-2 and TRBJ2-1; no reliable D call. CDR3 length: 17 amino acids. Trimming took off 1 base at V and 0 bases at J, with 13 bases between the two ends. The germline CDR1 and CDR2 sequences are SGHTA and FQGNSA. CDR3 sequence (DNA): TGTGCCAGCAGCTTAGTCCGTGCGAAAAGCTCCTACAATGAGCAGTTCTTC. Translated, it gives CASSLVRAKSSYNEQFF.

This chain links TRBV29-1 with TRBJ1-1; D call uncertain. V lost 0 bases to trimming and J lost 5 bases, with 10 bases between them. CDR1 SQVTM and CDR2 ANQGSEA come from the germline V gene. The CDR3 has 13 residues. The chain's CDR3 is CSVEEGGRTEAFF. CDR3 sequence (DNA): TGCAGCGTTGAAGAGGGTGGGAGGACTGAAGCTTTCTTT.

V and J are TRBV12-3 or TRBV12-4 and TRBJ2-3; D call uncertain. V lost 3 bases and J lost 6, with 7 bases in between. The CDR3 is 12 amino acids. CDR3 protein: CASSFDEDTQYF. As DNA, the CDR3 is TGTGCCAGCAGTTTCGACGAGGATACGCAGTATTTT.

This clone occurred once. V is TRBV13 and J is TRBJ2-1; D not certain. The germline V gene has CDR1 PRHDT and CDR2 FYEKMQ (reference sequence). Trimming pared 0 bases from V and 4 bases from J, leaving 4 bases between. The CDR3 runs 13 residues. The CDR3 spells CASSLGGYNEQFF. The CDR3 DNA follows: TGTGCCAGCAGCTTAGGAGGGTACAATGAGCAGTTCTTC.

About this clone itself: Other DNA sequences in the sample encode the same CDR3. The J gene is TRBJ1-3, the V gene TRBV3-1 (or the pseudogene TRBV3-2), with D possibly being TRBD1 (6 bases). Trimming left V 0 bases short and J 4 bases short, with 7 bases between. The CDR3 loop spans 14 amino acids. Germline V CDR1 and CDR2: LGHDT, YNNKEL (reference sequence). CDR3: CASSQEGAGNTIYF. The CDR3 DNA is TGTGCCAGCAGCCAAGAGGGGGCGGGAAACACCATATATTTT.

This chain joins TRBV5-8 and TRBJ2-5; D remains ambiguous. Germline V CDR1 and CDR2: SGHTS, YDEGEE. This CDR3 spans 13 amino acids. The V end lost 3 bases, the J end lost 5 bases, and 11 bases lay between the germline ends. The CDR3 nucleotides read TGTGCCAGCAGCTCGAGCCCGATCGAGACCCAGTACTTC. Its protein product is CASSSSPIETQYF.

The V and J genes are TRBV6-2 or TRBV6-3 and TRBJ2-7; D is possibly TRBD2 (5 bases). V was pared by 2 bases and J by 1 base, with 6 bases between. The germline CDR1 and CDR2 sequences are MNHEY and SVGEGT. CDR3 length: 13 residues. The CDR3 sequence: CASSYPGSYEQYF. CDR3 nucleotides: TGTGCCAGCAGTTACCCGGGGTCCTACGAGCAGTACTTC.

The chain joins TRBV7-9 to TRBJ1-2; no definite D call. The CDR3 is made up of 13 amino acids. Germline lookup yields CDR1 SEHNR and CDR2 FQNEAQ (reference sequence). Trimming removed 6 bases from V and 0 bases from J, with 8 bases in between. The CDR3 sequence is CASRDVANYGYTF. The CDR3 DNA reads as TGTGCCAGCAGGGATGTAGCTAACTATGGCTACACCTTC.

The chain joins TRBV5-8 to TRBJ1-1; TRBD1 matches at 7 bases. V lost 4 bases to trimming and J lost 8 bases; unmatched junction nucleotides: 2. Per the germline V gene, CDR1 is SGHTS and CDR2 is YDEGEE. This CDR3 is 11 amino acids long. As DNA, the CDR3 is TGTGCCAGCAGCCTGACAGGGGAAGCTTTCTTT. It encodes CASSLTGEAFF.

The genes are TRBV7-9 and TRBJ1-2; 11 bases line up with TRBD1. The CDR3 sequence is 15 residues long. Germline loops: CDR1 SEHNR, CDR2 FQNEAQ (reference sequence). V gave up 0 bases and J gave up 4 bases; unmatched junction bases: 1. The CDR3 coding sequence is TGTGCCAGCAGCTTAGCGGACAGGGGGCTCTATGGCTACACCTTC. Protein: CASSLADRGLYGYTF.

J is TRBJ1-4 and V is TRBV3-1 (or the pseudogene TRBV3-2); 9 positions agree with TRBD1. V lost 1 base to trimming and J lost 1 base; unmatched junction nucleotides: 1. Germline CDR1 is LGHDT and CDR2 is YNNKEL (reference sequence). The CDR3 length is 16 residues. CDR3 bases: TGTGCCAGCAGCCAAGCGGACAGGGGAACTAATGAAAAACTGTTTTTT. Amino acids: CASSQADRGTNEKLFF.

This chain joins TRBV5-1 and TRBJ2-2, with D unclear. The germline V gene has CDR1 SGHRS and CDR2 YFSETQ. Trimming took 0 bases from V and 1 from J, leaving 4 bases between them. CDR3 length equals 14 residues. Here the CDR3 DNA reads TGCGCCAGCAGCTTGGGCAAGAACACCGGGGAGCTGTTTTTT. It encodes CASSLGKNTGELFF.

V gene TRBV4-3 combines with J gene TRBJ2-2, with D unclear. Looked up from germline, CDR1 is LGHNA and CDR2 is YSLEER. The CDR3 has 17 residues. The V end lost 0 bases, the J end lost 1 base, and 12 bases lay between the germline ends. The CDR3, as DNA: TGCGCCAGCAGCCAAGATCACGCGTACGGGAACACCGGGGAGCTGTTTTTT. As protein: CASSQDHAYGNTGELFF.

The chain employs TRBV7-6 and TRBJ2-3; 7 positions agree with TRBD2. The CDR3 length is 18 residues. Trimming cost V 3 bases and J 3 bases; bases outside gene matches: 15. The germline V gene has CDR1 SGHVS and CDR2 FNYEAQ. DNA of the CDR3: TGTGCCAGCAGCTTGTTGTTGGGAGGGTTAATCGGTACAGATACGCAGTATTTT. This sequence encodes CASSLLLGGLIGTDTQYF.

V and J are TRBV28 and TRBJ2-4; D is undetermined. Looked up from germline, CDR1 is MDHEN and CDR2 is SYDVKM. CDR3 length: 16 residues. The V end was cut by 7 bases, the J end by 0 bases, with 16 bases between. CDR3 DNA: TGTGCCAGCAATACCGGGCCCAAACTAGCCAAAAACATTCAGTACTTC. This translates into CASNTGPKLAKNIQYF.

The rearrangement links TRBV9 to TRBJ2-7; D unresolved. Trimming took 3 bases from V and 2 from J, leaving 3 bases between them. CDR3 length equals 11 residues. The germline CDR1 and CDR2 sequences are SGDLS and YYNGEE. CDR3 protein: CASSAPYEQYF. The DNA for the CDR3 is TGTGCCAGCAGCGCCCCCTACGAGCAGTACTTC.

The chain uses TRBV7-6 and TRBJ1-6; 7 bases are shared with TRBD1. The V and J ends lost 5 bases and 5 bases, in that order; junction bases with no gene match: 6. This CDR3 spans 15 amino acids. Per the germline V gene, CDR1 is SGHVS and CDR2 is FNYEAQ. CDR3 region: CASSPSGQNNSPLHF. In DNA form, the CDR3 reads TGTGCCAGCAGCCCCTCGGGACAGAATAATTCACCCCTCCACTTT. Looking up the rest from reference TRBV7-6 and TRBJ1-6 gives the full variable domain: GAGVSQSPRYKVTKRGQDVALRCDPISGHVSLYWYRQALGQGPEFLTYFNYEAQQDKSGLPNDRFSAERPEGSISTLTIQRTEQRDSAMYRCASSPSGQNNSPLHFGNGTRLTVT.

Only a few counts were recorded for this clone. The chain joins TRBV2 to TRBJ1-1, with a tentative D call TRBD1 (5 bases). V was shortened by 4 bases and J by 2 bases, with 8 bases between the two germline ends. This CDR3 contains 13 residues. Germline CDR1 reads SNHLY; CDR2 reads FYNNEI. The CDR3 here is CASSGQFNTEAFF. CDR3 bases: TGTGCCAGCAGTGGACAGTTCAACACTGAAGCTTTCTTT.